Presented here are 2 T cell receptor beta chains from one specimen sequenced in a study of cytomegalovirus exposure and HLA in healthy donors. The PCR employed 60 Vbeta primers together with 13 Jbeta primers. Clones were sequenced by immunoSEQ multiplex PCR, and TCRdb holds only the in-frame ones, with some missing. The data contain a few hundred thousand clones, about four fifths of them seen just once; the ten biggest clones take up 2% to 2.5%. The sequenced sample consisted of PBMCs. These receptors came from a woman aged 40 to 55 in good health and CMV-seropositive.

The chain joins TRBV19 to TRBJ1-5, with TRBD1 matching 7 bases. The CDR3 runs to 13 residues. Germline assignment: CDR1 LNHDA and CDR2 SQIVND (reference sequence). V shed 10 bases and J 3 bases; nucleotides not matched to a gene: 6. CDR3 in DNA: TGTGCCACCCAGGGGGAGGTCAATCAGCCCCAGCATTTT. Protein: CATQGEVNQPQHF.

This chain joins TRBV7-3 and TRBJ2-2; weak D call: TRBD1 (5 bases). Deletions cut 4 bases from V and 1 base from J, with 13 bases between. Germline V gives CDR1 SGHTA, CDR2 FQGTGA. This CDR3 comprises 16 residues. CDR3 region: CASSSGPDKNTGELFF. As DNA, the CDR3 is TGTGCCAGCAGCTCCGGCCCGGACAAGAACACCGGGGAGCTGTTTTTT.